This TCR beta chain was observed in a study of T-cell memory formation after mild COVID-19. Germline CDR1 SGHVS, CDR2 FQNEAQ. V lost 5 bases and J lost 8; bases outside the gene matches: 8. The CDR3 covers 16 residues. TCRdb ran MiXCR on the 5' RACE reads and lists one entry per CDR3 protein. Among fewer than 700,000 distinct CDR3 sequences listed, roughly 17% were seen once. This receptor was obtained from an adult woman who had mild COVID-19 (a few samples of this study predate the infection). Cell type and time point are not known. The J gene is TRBJ2-1, the V gene TRBV7-8, with 14 nucleotides matching TRBD2. Material for sequencing was PBMCs or a T cell subset sorted from them (not recorded which). The CDR3 reads CASSLGTSGSWDEQFF. Written as DNA, the CDR3 is TGTGCCAGCAGCCTGGGGACTAGCGGGAGTTGGGATGAGCAGTTCTTC.